This TCR beta chain was documented in a study of blood T cells in healthy people across ages. Trimming at V came to 0 bases and at J to 0 bases, leaving 7 bases not matched to a gene. The germline CDR1 and CDR2 sequences are MNHEY and SVGAGI. The CDR3 is made up of 18 amino acids. Sample-barcoded 5' priming and a J-beta primer mix drove a second PCR of 7 to 11 cycles. TCRdb re-analysed the 5' RACE reads in MiXCR, keeping a single row per CDR3 protein. The data contain some 1,800,000 distinct CDR3 sequences, 30% to 40% of them singletons. This clonotype was found once. Sequencing used blood. The V call is TRBV6-5, the J call TRBJ1-5; 8 bases line up with TRBD1. The sequence was collected from a human donor in good health. CDR3 loop: CASSYSGQGIYSNQPQHF. Written as DNA, the CDR3 is TGTGCCAGCAGTTACTCTGGACAGGGAATTTATAGCAATCAGCCCCAGCATTTT.